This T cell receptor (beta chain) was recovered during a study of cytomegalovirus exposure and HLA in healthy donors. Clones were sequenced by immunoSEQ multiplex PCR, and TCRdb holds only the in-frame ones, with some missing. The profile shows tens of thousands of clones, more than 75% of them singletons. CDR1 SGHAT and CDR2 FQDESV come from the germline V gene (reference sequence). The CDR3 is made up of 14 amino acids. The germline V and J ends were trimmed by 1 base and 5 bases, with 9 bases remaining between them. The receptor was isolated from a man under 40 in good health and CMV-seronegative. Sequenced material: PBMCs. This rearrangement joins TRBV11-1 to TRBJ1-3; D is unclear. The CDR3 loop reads CASSLGGNRNTIYF. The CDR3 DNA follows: TGTGCCAGCAGCTTAGGAGGAAACCGAAACACCATATATTTT.